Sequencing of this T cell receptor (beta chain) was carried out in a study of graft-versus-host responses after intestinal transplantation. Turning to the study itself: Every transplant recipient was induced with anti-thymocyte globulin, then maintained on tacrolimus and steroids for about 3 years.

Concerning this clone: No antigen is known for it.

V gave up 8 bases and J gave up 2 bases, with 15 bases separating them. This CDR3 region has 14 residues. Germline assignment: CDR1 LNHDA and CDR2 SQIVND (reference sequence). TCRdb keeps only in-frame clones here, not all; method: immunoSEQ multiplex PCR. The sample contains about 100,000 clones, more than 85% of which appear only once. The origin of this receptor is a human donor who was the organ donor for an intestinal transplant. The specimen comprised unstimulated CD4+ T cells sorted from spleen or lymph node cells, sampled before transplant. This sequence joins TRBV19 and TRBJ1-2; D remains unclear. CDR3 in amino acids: CASSHAYENYGYTF. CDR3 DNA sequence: TGTGCCAGTTCACACGCTTACGAAAACTATGGCTACACCTTC.